The clone carrying this T cell receptor (beta chain) appeared a few times. The data were produced by immunoSEQ multiplex PCR, yet TCRdb's version contains in-frame clones alone and is incomplete. Among about 33,000 clones listed, about 89% were seen once. The trim removed 0 bases at V and 8 bases at J, leaving 11 bases unmatched. This CDR3 is built from 17 residues. Germline CDR1 and CDR2: MGHRA and YSYEKL. The entry originates in a study of T cell changes during pregnancy in multiple sclerosis. This TCR was sampled from a female donor in good health, enrolled as a control in a pregnancy study. V and J are TRBV4-1 and TRBJ1-4, with TRBD1 matching over 8 bases. The sample consisted of CD4+ T cells from peripheral blood mononuclear cells, taken in the third trimester of pregnancy. The CDR3 DNA reads TGCGCCAGCAGCCAAGATACAGGGGGAAGGGCAAAGGAAAAACTGTTTTTT. Translated: CASSQDTGGRAKEKLFF.